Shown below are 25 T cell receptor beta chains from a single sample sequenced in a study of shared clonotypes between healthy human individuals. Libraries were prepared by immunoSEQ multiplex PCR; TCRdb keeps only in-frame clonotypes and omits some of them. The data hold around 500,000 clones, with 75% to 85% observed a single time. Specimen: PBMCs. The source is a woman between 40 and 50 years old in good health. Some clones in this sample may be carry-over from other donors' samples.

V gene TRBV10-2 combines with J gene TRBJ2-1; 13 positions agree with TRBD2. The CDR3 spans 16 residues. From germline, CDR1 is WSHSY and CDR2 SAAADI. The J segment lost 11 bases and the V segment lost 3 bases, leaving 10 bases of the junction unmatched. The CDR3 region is CASSEGNPGLAGQQFF. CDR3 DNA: TGCGCCAGCAGTGAAGGTAATCCGGGACTAGCGGGGCAGCAGTTCTTC.

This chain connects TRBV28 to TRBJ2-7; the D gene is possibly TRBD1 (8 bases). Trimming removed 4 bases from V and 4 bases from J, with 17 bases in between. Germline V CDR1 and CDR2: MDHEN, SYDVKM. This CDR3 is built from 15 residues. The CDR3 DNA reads TGTGCCAGCAGTTCCCTTGGACAGGGAGGGTACGAGCAGTACTTC. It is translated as CASSSLGQGGYEQYF.

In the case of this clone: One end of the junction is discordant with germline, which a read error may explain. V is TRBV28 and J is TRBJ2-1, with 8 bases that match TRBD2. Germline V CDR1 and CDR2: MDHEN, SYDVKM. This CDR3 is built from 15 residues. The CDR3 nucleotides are TGTGCCAGCAGTTTAGCGGGAGGCCCCGTGAATGAGCGGTTCTTC. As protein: CASSLAGGPVNERFF.

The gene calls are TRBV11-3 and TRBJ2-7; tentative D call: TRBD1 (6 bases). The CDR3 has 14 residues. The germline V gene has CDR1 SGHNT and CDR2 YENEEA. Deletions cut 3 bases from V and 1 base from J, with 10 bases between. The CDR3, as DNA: TGTGCCAGCAGCTTTCGGGACATATCCTACGAGCAGTACTTC. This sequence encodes CASSFRDISYEQYF.

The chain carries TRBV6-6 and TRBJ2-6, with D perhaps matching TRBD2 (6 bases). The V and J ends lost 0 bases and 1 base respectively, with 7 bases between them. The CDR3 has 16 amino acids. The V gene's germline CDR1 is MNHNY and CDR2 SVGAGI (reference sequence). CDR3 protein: CASSYSAGSGANVLTF. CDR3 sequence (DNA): TGTGCCAGCAGTTACTCGGCGGGGTCTGGGGCCAACGTCCTGACTTTC.

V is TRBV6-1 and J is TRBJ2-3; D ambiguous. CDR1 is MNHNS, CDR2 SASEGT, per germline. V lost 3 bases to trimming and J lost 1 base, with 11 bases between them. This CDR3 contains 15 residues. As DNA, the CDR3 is TGTGCCAGCAGTGAGGCCAGCCCACGCACAGATACGCAGTATTTT. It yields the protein CASSEASPRTDTQYF.

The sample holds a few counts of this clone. The CDR3 sequence: CASSPWGELFF. The DNA for the CDR3 is TGTGCCAGCAGTCCCTGGGGGGAGCTGTTTTTT. The V and J genes are TRBV2 and TRBJ2-2; D remains ambiguous. The ends were cut back, 5 bases at V and 8 bases at J, with 6 bases in the middle. Germline-derived CDR1 and CDR2 are SNHLY and FYNNEI. The CDR3 extends over 11 amino acids.

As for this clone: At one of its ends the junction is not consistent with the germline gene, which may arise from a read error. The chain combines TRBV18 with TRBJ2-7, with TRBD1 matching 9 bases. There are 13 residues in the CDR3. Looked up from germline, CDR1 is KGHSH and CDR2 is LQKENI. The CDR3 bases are TGTGCCAGCACACCGGGACAGGGCGACGAGCAGTACTTC. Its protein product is CASTPGQGDEQYF.

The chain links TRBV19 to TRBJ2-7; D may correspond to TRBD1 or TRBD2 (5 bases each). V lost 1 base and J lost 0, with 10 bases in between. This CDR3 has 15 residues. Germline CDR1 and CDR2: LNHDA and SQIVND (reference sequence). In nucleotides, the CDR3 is TGTGCCAGTAGTATAGTCGGGGACCGCTCCTACGAGCAGTACTTC. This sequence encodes CASSIVGDRSYEQYF. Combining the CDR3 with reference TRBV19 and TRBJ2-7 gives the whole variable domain DGGITQSPKYLFRKEGQNVTLSCEQNLNHDAMYWYRQDPGQGLRLIYYSQIVNDFQKGDIAEGYSVSREKKESFPLTVTSAQKNPTAFYLCASSIVGDRSYEQYFGPGTRLTVT.

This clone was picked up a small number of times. The DNA for the CDR3 is TGTGCCATCAGTGAACAGGGGATTGAAGCTTTCTTT. This sequence encodes CAISEQGIEAFF. V and J are TRBV10-3 and TRBJ1-1; TRBD1 matches 7 bases. Trimming at V came to 3 bases and at J to 7 bases, leaving 2 bases not matched to a gene. The CDR3 covers 12 residues. Germline CDR1 ENHRY, CDR2 SYGVKD.

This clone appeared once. This CDR3 is CASSLNSMNTEAFF. CDR3 nucleotide sequence: TGCGCCAGCAGCTTGAACAGCATGAACACTGAAGCTTTCTTT. The chain combines TRBV5-1 with TRBJ1-1; no firm D call. V shed 1 base and J shed 0 bases, with 7 bases lying between them. There are 14 residues in the CDR3. CDR1 and CDR2 (germline): SGHRS, YFSETQ.

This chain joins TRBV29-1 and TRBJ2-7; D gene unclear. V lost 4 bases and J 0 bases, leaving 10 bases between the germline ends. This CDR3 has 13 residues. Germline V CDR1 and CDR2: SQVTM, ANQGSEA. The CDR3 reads CSVGTVSSYEQYF. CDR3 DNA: TGCAGCGTTGGCACTGTAAGCTCCTACGAGCAGTACTTC.

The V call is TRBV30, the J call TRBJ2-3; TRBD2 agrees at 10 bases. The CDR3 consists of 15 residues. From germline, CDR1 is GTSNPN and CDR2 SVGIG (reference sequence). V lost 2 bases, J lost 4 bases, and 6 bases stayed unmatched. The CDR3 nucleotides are TGTGCCTGGAGTCCCGGGACTAGCGAAGCAGATACGCAGTATTTT. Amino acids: CAWSPGTSEADTQYF. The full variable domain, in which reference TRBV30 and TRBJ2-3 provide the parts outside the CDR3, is SQTIHQWPATLVQPVGSPLSLECTVEGTSNPNLYWYRQAAGRGLQLLFYSVGIGQISSEVPQNLSASRPQDRQFILSSKKLLLSDSGFYLCAWSPGTSEADTQYFGPGTRLTVL.

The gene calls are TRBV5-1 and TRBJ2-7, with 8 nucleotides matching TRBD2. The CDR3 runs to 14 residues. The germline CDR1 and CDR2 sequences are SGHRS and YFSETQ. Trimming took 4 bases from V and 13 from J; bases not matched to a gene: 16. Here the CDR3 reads CASSPSGREAQGYF. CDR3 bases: TGCGCCAGCAGCCCATCGGGGCGGGAGGCCCAAGGATACTTC.

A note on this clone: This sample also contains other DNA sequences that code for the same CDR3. For the CDR3, the DNA is TGTGCCAGCAGTGTCAGGGGGCAAGAGACCCAGTACTTC. Protein product: CASSVRGQETQYF. The rearrangement joins TRBV2 to TRBJ2-5; TRBD1 matches at 7 bases. J lost 2 bases, V lost 4 bases, and 1 base had no gene match. CDR3 size: 13 residues. In germline, CDR1 is SNHLY, CDR2 FYNNEI.

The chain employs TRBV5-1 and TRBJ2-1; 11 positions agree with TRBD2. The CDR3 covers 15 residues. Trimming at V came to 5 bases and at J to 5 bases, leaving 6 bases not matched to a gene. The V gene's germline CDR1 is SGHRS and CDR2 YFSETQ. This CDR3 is CASRRGTSGDNEQFF. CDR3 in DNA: TGCGCCAGCAGGCGGGGGACTAGCGGAGACAATGAGCAGTTCTTC.

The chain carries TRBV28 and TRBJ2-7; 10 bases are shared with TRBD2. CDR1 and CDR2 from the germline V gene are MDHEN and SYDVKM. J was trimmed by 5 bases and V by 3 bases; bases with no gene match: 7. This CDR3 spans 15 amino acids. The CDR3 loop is CASSFRLAGADEQYF. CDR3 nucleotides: TGTGCCAGCAGTTTCCGGCTAGCGGGAGCCGACGAGCAGTACTTC.

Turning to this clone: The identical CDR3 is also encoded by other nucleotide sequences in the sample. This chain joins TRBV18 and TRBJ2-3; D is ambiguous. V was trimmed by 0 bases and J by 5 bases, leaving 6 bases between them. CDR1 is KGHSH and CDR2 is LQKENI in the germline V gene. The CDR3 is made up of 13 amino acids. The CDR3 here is CASSPPTLDTQYF. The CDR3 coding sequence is TGTGCCAGCTCACCACCGACACTAGATACGCAGTATTTT.

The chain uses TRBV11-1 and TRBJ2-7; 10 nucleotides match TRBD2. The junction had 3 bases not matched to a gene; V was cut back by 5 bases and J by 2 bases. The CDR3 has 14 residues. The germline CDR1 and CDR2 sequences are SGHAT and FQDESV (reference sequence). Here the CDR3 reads CASSRTSGAYEQYF. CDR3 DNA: TGTGCCAGCAGCCGGACTAGCGGAGCCTACGAGCAGTACTTC.

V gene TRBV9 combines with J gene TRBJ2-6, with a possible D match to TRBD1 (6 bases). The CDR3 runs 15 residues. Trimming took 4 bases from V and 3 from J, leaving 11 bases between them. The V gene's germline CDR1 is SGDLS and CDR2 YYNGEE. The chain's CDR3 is CASSRGHLGANVLTF. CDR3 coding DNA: TGTGCCAGCAGCCGGGGACATCTTGGGGCCAACGTCCTGACTTTC. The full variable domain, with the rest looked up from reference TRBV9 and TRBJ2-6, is DSGVTQTPKHLITATGQRVTLRCSPRSGDLSVYWYQQSLDQGLQFLIQYYNGEERAKGNILERFSAQQFPDLHSELNLSSLELGDSALYFCASSRGHLGANVLTFGAGSRLTVL.

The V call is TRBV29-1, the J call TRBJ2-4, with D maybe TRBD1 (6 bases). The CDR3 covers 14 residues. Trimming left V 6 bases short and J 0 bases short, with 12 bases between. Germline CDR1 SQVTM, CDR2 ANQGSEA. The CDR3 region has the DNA TGCAGCGTCGGGACAACTATAGCCAAAAACATTCAGTACTTC. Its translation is CSVGTTIAKNIQYF.

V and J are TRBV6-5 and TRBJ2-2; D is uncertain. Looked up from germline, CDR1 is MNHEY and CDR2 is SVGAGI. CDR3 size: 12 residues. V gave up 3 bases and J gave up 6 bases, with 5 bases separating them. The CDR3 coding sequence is TGTGCCAGCAGTTATGTTCCCGGGGAGCTGTTTTTT. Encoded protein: CASSYVPGELFF.

The CDR3 nucleotides read TGCGCCAGCAGCCCCCCCGGGACTAGCGGGACGGGAGATGAGCAGTTCTTC. Amino acid sequence: CASSPPGTSGTGDEQFF. J is TRBJ2-1 and V is TRBV5-1; TRBD2 agrees at 13 bases. With V trimmed by 4 bases and J by 8 bases, 12 bases remained unmatched. This CDR3 has 17 amino acids. Germline assignment: CDR1 SGHRS and CDR2 YFSETQ.

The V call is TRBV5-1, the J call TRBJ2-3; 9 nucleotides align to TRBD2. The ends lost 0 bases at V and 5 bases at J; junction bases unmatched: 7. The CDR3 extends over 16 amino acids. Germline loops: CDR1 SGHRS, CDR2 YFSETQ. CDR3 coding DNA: TGCGCCAGCAGCTTGGCCCGAGCGGGAGGTGGAGATACGCAGTATTTT. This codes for CASSLARAGGGDTQYF.

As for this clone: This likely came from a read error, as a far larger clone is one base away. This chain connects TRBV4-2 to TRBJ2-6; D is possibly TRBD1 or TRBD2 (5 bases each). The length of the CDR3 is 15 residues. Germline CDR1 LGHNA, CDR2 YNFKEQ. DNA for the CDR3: TGTGCCAGCAACCAAGAGGGGTCTGGGGCCAACGTCCTGACTTTC. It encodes CASNQEGSGANVLTF.